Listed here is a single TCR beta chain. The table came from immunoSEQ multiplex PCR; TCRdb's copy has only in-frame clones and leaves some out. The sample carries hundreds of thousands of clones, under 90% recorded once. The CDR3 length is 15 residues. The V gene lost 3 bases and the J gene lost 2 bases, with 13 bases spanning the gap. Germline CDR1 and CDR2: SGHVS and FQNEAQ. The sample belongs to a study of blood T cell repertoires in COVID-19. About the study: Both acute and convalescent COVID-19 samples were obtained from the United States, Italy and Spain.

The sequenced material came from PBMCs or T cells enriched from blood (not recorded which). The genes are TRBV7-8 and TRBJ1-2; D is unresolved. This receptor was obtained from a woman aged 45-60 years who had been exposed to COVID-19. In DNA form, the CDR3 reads TGTGCCAGCAGCTTGGGTTCTACTAGAAACTATGGCTACACCTTC. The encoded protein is CASSLGSTRNYGYTF.